The source of this T cell receptor beta chain is a study of cytomegalovirus exposure and HLA in healthy donors. Study-wide points: TCR beta chains numbering under 200 were designated cytomegalovirus-associated. For presence/absence analyses, sequencing depth was assumed to be roughly uniform across donors.

This PCR relied on a set of 60 Vbeta primers and 13 Jbeta primers. Clones were read by immunoSEQ multiplex PCR, and TCRdb kept only the in-frame ones, dropping some. The sample carries approximately 200,000 clones, 70% to 85% recorded once. With regard to this clone: Antigen specificity is unknown.

Trimming took 7 bases from V and 1 from J, leaving 13 bases between them. The germline V gene encodes CDR1 LNHDA and CDR2 SQIVND (reference sequence). CDR3 length: 14 residues. The origin of this receptor is a girl aged 2-10 years in good health and CMV-seronegative. Source material: PBMCs. The chain uses TRBV19 and TRBJ1-1; D ambiguous. The CDR3 loop reads CASTVVSGNTEAFF. In DNA, the CDR3 is TGTGCCAGTACCGTGGTCTCCGGGAACACTGAAGCTTTCTTT.